The clone carrying this T cell receptor beta chain was recorded a few times. Its antigen is unknown. Primers: 60 Vbeta forward and 13 Jbeta reverse. Here immunoSEQ multiplex PCR was the method, and the copy in TCRdb shows in-frame clones only, minus some. The repertoire consists of 150,000 to 200,000 clones, with about 90% occurring once and the leading ten covering over 0.2%. This specimen belongs to a study of cytomegalovirus exposure and HLA in healthy donors. Healthy bone marrow donors made up the cohort. Study findings and constraints: Confirmation was obtained in vitro that a few CMV-associated chains are specific for CMV antigens.

CDR3 length: 15 amino acids. J lost 2 bases, V lost 1 base, and 2 bases had no gene match. Germline assignment: CDR1 SGHTA and CDR2 FQGNSA. Input material: PBMCs. The chain is built from TRBV7-2 and TRBJ2-1, with 7 nucleotides matching TRBD1. The receptor comes from a girl under three years old in good health and CMV-seronegative. CDR3 amino acids: CASSLVGQAYNEQFF. CDR3 DNA: TGTGCCAGCAGCTTAGTAGGACAGGCCTACAATGAGCAGTTCTTC.